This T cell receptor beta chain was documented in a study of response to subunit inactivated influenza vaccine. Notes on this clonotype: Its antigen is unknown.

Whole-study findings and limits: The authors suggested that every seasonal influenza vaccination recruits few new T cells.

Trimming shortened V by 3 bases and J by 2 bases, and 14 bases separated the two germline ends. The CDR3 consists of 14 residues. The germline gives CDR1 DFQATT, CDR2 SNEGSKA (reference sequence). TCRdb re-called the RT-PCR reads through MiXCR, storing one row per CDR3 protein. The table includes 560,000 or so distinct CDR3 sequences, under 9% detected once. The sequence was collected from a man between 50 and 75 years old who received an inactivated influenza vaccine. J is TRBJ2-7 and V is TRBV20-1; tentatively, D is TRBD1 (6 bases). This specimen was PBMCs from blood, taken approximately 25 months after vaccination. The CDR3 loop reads CSASSQGMTYEQYF. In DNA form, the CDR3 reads TGCAGTGCTAGTAGCCAGGGGATGACCTACGAGCAGTACTTC.